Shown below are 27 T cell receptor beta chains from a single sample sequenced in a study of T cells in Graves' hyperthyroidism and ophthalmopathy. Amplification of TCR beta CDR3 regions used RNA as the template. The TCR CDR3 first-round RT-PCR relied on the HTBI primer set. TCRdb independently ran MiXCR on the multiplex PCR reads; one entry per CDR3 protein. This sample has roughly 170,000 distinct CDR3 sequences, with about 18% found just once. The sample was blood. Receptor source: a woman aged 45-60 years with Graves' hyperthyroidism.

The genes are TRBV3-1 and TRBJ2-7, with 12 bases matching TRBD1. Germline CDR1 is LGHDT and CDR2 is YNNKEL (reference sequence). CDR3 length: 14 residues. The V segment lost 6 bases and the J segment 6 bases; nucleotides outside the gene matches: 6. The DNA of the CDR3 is TGTGCCAGCAGTTCCGGGACAGGGGGCCTCGAGCAGTACTTC. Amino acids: CASSSGTGGLEQYF.

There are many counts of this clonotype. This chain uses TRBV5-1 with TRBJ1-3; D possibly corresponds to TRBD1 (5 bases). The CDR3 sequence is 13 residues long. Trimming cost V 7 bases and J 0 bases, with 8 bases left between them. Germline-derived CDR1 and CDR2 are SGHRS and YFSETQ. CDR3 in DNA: TGCGCCAGCTGGGGGATCTCTGGAAACACCATATATTTT. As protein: CASWGISGNTIYF.

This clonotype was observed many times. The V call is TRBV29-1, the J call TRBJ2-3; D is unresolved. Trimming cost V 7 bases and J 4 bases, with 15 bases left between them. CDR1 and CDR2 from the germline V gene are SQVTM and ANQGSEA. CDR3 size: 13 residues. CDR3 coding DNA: TGCAGCGCCCCGACTGGCTATGCAGATACGCAGTATTTT. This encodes CSAPTGYADTQYF.

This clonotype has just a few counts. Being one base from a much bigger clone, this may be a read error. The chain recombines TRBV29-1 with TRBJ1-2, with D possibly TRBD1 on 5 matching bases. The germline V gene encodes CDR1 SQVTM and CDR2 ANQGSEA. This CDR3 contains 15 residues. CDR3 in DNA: TGCAGCGTTGAAGACGGGAGTGGGGCCCCCTATGACTACACCTTC. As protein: CSVEDGSGAPYDYTF.

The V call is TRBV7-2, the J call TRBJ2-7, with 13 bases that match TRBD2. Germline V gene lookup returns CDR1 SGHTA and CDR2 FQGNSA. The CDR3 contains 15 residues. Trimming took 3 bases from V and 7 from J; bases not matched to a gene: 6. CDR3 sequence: CASSFRTSGSREQYF. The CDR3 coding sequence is TGTGCCAGCAGCTTTAGGACTAGCGGGAGTAGGGAGCAGTACTTC.

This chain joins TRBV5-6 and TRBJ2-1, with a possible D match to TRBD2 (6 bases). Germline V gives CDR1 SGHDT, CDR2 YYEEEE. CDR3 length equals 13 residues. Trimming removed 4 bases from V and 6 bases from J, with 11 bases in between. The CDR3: CASSPGDFNEQFF. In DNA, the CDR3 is TGTGCCAGCAGCCCCGGGGACTTCAATGAGCAGTTCTTC.

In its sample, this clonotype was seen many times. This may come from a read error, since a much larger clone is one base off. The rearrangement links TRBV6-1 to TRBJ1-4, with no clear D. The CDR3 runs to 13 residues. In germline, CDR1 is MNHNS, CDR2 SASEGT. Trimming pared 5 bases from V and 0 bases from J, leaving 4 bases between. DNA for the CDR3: TGTGCCAGCAGTCGGACAACTAATGAAAAACTGTTTTTT. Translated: CASSRTTNEKLFF.

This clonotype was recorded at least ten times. In DNA form, the CDR3 reads TGTGCCAGCAGCTTAGCAGTCCCCCCGGAAGCTTTCTTT. Its translation: CASSLAVPPEAFF. This rearrangement joins TRBV11-2 to TRBJ1-1, with D hard to call. The CDR3 sequence is 13 residues long. V gave up 1 base and J gave up 8 bases, with 11 bases separating them. From germline, CDR1 is SGHAT and CDR2 FQNNGV.

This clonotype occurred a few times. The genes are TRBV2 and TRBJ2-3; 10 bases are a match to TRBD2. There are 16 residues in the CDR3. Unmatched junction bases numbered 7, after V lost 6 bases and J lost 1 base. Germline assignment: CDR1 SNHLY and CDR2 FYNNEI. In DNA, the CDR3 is TGTGCCAGCAGCGCCGCTAGCGGGGGCGGCACAGATACGCAGTATTTT. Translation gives CASSAASGGGTDTQYF. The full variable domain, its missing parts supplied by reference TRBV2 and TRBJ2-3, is EPEVTQTPSHQVTQMGQEVILRCVPISNHLYFYWYRQILGQKVEFLVSFYNNEISEKSEIFDDQFSVERPDGSNFTLKIRSTKLEDSAMYFCASSAASGGGTDTQYFGPGTRLTVL.

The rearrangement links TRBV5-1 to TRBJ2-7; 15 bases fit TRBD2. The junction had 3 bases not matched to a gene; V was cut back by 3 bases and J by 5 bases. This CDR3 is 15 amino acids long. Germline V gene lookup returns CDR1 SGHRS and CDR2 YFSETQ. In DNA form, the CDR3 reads TGCGCCAGCAGCTACGGACTAGCGGGGGGGGACGAGCAGTACTTC. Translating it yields CASSYGLAGGDEQYF.

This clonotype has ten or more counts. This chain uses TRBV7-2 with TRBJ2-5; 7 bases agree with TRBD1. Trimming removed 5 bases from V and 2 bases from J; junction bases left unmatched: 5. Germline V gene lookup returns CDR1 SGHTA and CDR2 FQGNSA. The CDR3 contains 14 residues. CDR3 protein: CASSLRDRQETQYF. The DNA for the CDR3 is TGTGCCAGCAGCCTCCGGGACAGACAAGAGACCCAGTACTTC. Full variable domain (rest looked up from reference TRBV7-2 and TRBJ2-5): GAGVSQSPSNKVTEKGKDVELRCDPISGHTALYWYRQSLGQGLEFLIYFQGNSAPDKSGLPSDRFSAERTGGSVSTLTIQRTQQEDSAVYLCASSLRDRQETQYFGPGTRLLVL.

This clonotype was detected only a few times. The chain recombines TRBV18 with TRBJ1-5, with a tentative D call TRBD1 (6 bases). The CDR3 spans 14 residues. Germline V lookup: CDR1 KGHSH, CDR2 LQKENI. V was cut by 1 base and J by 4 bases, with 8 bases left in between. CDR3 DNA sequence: TGTGCCAGCTCACCACAGACAGGTAATCAGCCCCAGCATTTT. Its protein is CASSPQTGNQPQHF.

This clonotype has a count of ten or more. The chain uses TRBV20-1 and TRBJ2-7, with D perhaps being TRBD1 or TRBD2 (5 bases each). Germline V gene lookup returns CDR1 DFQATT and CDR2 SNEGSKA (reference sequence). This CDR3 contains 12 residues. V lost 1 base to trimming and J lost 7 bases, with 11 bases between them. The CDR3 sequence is CSARGRDREQYF. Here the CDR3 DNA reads TGCAGTGCTAGAGGTCGGGACCGTGAGCAGTACTTC.

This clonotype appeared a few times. The CDR3 coding sequence is TGTGCCAGCAGCCAAGAAGGGGGATTCGCTGAAAAACTGTTTTTT. Residues: CASSQEGGFAEKLFF. This rearrangement joins TRBV4-2 to TRBJ1-4; TRBD1 is a possible D gene (6 bases). The V and J ends lost 0 bases and 7 bases respectively, with 12 bases between them. Germline CDR1 reads LGHNA; CDR2 reads YNFKEQ. CDR3 length: 15 residues.

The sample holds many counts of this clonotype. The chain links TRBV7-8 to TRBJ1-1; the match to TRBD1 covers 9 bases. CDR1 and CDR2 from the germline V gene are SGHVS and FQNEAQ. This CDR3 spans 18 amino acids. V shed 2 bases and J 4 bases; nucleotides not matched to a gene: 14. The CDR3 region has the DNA TGTGCCAGCAGCTTAACCCTTGCGGACAGGGGAGGTTCCACTGAAGCTTTCTTT. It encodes CASSLTLADRGGSTEAFF. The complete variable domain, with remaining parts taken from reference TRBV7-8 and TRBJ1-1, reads GAGVSQSPRYKVAKRGQDVALRCDPISGHVSLFWYQQALGQGPEFLTYFQNEAQLDKSGLPSDRFFAERPEGSVSTLKIQRTQQEDSAVYLCASSLTLADRGGSTEAFFGQGTRLTVV.

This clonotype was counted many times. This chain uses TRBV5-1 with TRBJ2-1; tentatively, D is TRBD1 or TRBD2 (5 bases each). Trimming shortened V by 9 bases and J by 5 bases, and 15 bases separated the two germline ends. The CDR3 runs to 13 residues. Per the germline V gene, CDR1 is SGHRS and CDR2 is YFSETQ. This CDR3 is CATKGTVDNEQFF. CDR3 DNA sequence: TGCGCCACCAAGGGGACGGTCGACAATGAGCAGTTCTTC.

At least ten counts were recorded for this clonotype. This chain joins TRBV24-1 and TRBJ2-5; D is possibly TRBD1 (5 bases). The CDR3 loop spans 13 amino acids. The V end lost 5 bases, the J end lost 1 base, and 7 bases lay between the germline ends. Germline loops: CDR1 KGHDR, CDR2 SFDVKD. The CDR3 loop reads CATSGRGQETQYF. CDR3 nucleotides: TGTGCCACCAGTGGAAGGGGCCAAGAGACCCAGTACTTC.

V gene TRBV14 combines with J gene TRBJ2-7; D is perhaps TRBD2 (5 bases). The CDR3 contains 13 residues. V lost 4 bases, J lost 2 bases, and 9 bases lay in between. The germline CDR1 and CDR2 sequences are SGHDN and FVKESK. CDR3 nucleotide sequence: TGTGCCAGCAGCCCCAGCGGACCCTACGAGCAGTACTTC. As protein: CASSPSGPYEQYF.

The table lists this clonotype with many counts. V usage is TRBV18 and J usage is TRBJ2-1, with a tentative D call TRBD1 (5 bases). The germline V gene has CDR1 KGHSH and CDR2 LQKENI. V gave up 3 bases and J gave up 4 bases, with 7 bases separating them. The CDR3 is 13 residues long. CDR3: CASSPGAYNEQFF. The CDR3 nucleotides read TGTGCCAGCTCACCTGGGGCTTACAATGAGCAGTTCTTC.

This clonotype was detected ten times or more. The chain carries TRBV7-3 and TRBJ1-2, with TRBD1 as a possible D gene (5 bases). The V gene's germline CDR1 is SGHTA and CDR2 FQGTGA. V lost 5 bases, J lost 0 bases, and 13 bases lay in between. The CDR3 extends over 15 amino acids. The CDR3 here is CASSKTGSANYGYTF. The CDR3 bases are TGTGCCAGCAGCAAAACAGGCTCAGCTAACTATGGCTACACCTTC.

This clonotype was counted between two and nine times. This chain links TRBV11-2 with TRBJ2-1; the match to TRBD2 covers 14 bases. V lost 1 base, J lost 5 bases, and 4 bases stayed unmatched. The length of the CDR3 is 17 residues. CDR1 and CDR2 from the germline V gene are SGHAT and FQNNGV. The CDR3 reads CASSLGGLAGAHNEQFF. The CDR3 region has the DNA TGTGCCAGCAGCTTAGGGGGACTAGCGGGGGCCCACAATGAGCAGTTCTTC.

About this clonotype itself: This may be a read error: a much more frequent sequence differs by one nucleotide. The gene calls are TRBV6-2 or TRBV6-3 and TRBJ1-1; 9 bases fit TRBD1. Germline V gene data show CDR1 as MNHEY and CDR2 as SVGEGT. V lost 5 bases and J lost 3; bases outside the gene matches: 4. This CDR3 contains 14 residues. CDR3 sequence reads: CASSTGTGYTEAFF. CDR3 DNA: TGTGCCAGCAGTACCGGGACAGGGTACACTGAAGCTTTCTTT.

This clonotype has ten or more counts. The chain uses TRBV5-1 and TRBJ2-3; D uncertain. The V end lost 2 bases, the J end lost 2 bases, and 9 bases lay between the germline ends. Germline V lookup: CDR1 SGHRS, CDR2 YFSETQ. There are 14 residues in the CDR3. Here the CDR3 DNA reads TGCGCCAGCAGCTTTTCCGTCCTCACAGATACGCAGTATTTT. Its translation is CASSFSVLTDTQYF.

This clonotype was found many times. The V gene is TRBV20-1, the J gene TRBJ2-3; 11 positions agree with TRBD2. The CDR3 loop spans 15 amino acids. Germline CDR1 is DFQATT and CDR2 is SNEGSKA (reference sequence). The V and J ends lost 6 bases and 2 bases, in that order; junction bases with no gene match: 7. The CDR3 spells CSAVLAGGFTDTQYF. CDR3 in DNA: TGCAGTGCCGTCCTAGCGGGGGGATTCACAGATACGCAGTATTTT.

CDR3 in DNA: TGCGCCAGCAGCCTCGGACCTGGATACGAGCAGTACTTC. It yields the protein CASSLGPGYEQYF. The V and J genes are TRBV4-1 and TRBJ2-7; no clear D gene. The CDR3 is made up of 13 amino acids. V gave up 4 bases and J gave up 4 bases, with 11 bases separating them. The germline CDR1 and CDR2 sequences are MGHRA and YSYEKL.

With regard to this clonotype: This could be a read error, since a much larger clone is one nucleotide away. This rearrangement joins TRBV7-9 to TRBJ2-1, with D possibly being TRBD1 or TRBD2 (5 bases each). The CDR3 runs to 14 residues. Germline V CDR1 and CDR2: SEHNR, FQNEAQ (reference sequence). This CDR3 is CVSSLSGLSNEQFF. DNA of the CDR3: TGTGTCAGCAGTTTGTCGGGGCTTTCCAATGAGCAGTTCTTC.

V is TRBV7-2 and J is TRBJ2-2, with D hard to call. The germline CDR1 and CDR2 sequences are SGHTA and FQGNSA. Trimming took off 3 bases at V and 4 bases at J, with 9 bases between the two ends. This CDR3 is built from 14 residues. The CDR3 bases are TGTGCCAGCAGCTTGGAGATTGCCACCGGGGAGCTGTTTTTT. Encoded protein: CASSLEIATGELFF.